This TCR beta chain originates from a study of blood T cell repertoires in COVID-19. The CDR3 runs to 12 residues. CDR1 is PRHDT and CDR2 is FYEKMQ in the germline V gene (reference sequence). V was trimmed by 7 bases and J by 7 bases, leaving 10 bases between them. How the authors handled the data: Scientists estimated how many nucleated cells there were by amplifying reference gene primers. TCRdb's copy holds only in-frame clones and misses some; the assay was immunoSEQ multiplex PCR. V, J and clone size were drawn from that table, and D and trimming were deduced from the DNA. This sample carries about 82,000 clones, 80% of them seen once, and the ten largest clones take 9.5% to 15%.

The V call is TRBV13, the J call TRBJ2-2, with D possibly TRBD1 on 5 matching bases. The sequence derives from a woman aged 40 to 50 with active or convalescent COVID-19. The specimen was peripheral blood. DNA of the CDR3: TGTGCCAGCACATGGGGCCACGGGGAGCTGTTTTTT. Translating gives CASTWGHGELFF.